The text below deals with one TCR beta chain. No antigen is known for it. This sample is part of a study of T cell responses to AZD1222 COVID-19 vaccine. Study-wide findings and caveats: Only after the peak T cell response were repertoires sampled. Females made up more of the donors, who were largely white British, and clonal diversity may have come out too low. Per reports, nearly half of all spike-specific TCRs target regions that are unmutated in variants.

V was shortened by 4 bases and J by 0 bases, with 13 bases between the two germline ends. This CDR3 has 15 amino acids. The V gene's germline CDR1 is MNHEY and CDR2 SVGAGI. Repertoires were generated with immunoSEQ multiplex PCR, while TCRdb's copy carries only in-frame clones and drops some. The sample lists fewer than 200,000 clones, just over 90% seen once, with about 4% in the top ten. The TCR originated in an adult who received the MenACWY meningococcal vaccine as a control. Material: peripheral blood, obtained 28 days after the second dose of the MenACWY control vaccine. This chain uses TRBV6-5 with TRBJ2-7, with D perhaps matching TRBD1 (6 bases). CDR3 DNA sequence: TGTGCCAGCAGTTTCTTTGACAGGCCCTCCTACGAGCAGTACTTC. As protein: CASSFFDRPSYEQYF.